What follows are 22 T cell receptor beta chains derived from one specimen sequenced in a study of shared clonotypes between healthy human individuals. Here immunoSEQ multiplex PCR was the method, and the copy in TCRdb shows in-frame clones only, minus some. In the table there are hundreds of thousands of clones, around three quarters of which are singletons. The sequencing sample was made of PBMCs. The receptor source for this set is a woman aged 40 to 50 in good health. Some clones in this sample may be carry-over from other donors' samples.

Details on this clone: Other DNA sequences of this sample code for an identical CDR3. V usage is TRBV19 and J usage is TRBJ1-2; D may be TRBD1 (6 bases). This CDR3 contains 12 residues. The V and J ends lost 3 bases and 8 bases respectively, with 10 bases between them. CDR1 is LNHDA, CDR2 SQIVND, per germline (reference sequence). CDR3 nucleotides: TGTGCCAGTAGTATGGGGGCGCGGGGCTACACCTTC. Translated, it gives CASSMGARGYTF.

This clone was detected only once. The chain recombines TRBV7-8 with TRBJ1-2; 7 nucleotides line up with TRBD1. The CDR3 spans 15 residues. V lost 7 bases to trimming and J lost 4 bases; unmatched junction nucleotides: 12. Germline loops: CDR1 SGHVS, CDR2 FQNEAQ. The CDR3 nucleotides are TGTGCCAGCACCTTGAAAACAGGGGAAGGCTATGGCTACACCTTC. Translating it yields CASTLKTGEGYGYTF. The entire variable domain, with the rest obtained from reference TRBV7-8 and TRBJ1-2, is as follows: GAGVSQSPRYKVAKRGQDVALRCDPISGHVSLFWYQQALGQGPEFLTYFQNEAQLDKSGLPSDRFFAERPEGSVSTLKIQRTQQEDSAVYLCASTLKTGEGYGYTFGSGTRLTVV.

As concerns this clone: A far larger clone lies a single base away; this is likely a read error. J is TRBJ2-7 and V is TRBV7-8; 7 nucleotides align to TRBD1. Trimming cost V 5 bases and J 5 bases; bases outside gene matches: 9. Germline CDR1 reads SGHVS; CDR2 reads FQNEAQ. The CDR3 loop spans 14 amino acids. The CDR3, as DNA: TGTGCCAGCAGCCAGGGGGACCCCCGAGACGAGCAGTACTTC. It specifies CASSQGDPRDEQYF.

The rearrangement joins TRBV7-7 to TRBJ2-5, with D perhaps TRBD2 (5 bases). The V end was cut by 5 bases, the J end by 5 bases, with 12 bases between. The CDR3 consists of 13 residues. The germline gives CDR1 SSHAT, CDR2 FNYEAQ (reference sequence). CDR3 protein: CASSQDLGETQYF. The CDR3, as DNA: TGTGCCAGCAGCCAGGACTTGGGTGAGACCCAGTACTTC.

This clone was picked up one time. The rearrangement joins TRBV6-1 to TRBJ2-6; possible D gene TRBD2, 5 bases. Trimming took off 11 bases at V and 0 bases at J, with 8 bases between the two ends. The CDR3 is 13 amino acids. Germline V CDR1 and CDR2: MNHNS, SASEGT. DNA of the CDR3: TGTGCCGGACGGGGCTCTGGGGCCAACGTCCTGACTTTC. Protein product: CAGRGSGANVLTF.

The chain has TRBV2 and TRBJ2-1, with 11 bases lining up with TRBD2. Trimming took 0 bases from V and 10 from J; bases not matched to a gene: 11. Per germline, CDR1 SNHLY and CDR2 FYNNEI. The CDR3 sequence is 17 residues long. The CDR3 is CASSEARGLAGGREQFF. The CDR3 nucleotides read TGTGCCAGCAGTGAAGCGCGAGGGCTAGCGGGAGGCAGGGAGCAGTTCTTC.

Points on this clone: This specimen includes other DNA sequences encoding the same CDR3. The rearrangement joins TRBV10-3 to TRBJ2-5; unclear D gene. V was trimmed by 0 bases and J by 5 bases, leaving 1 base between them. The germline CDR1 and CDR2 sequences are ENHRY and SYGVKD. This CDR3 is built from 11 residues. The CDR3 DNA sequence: TGTGCCATCAGTGAGTCTGAGACCCAGTACTTC. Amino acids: CAISESETQYF.

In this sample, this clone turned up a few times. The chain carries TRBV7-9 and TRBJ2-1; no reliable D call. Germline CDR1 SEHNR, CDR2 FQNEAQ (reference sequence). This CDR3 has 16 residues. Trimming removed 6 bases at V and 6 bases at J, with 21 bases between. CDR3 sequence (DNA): TGTGCCAGCAGGACCTCTAGAAATGTCATCTTCAATGAGCAGTTCTTC. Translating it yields CASRTSRNVIFNEQFF.

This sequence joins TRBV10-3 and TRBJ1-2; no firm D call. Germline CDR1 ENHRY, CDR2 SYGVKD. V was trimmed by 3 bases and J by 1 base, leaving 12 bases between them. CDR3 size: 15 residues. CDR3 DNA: TGTGCCATCAGTGAAGGACCAGGAGTTAACTATGGCTACACCTTC. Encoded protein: CAISEGPGVNYGYTF.

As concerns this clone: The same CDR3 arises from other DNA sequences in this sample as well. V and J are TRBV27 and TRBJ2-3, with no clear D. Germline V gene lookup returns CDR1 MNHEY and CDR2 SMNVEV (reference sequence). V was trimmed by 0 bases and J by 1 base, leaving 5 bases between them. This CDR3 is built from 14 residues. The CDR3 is CASSLSRGTDTQYF. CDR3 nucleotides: TGTGCCAGCAGTTTATCTAGGGGCACAGATACGCAGTATTTT.

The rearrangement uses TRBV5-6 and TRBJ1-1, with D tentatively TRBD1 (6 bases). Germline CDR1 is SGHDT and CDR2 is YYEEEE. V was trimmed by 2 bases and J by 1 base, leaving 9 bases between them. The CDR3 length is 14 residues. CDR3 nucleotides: TGTGCCAGCAGCTTAGGGACACGGAACACTGAAGCTTTCTTT. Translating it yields CASSLGTRNTEAFF. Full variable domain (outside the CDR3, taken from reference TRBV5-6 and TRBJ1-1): DAGVTQSPTHLIKTRGQQVTLRCSPKSGHDTVSWYQQALGQGPQFIFQYYEEEERQRGNFPDRFSGHQFPNYSSELNVNALLLGDSALYLCASSLGTRNTEAFFGQGTRLTVV.

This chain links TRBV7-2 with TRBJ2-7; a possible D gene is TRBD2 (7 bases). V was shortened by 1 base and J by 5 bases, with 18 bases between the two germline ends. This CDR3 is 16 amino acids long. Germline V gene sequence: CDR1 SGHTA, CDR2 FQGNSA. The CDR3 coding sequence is TGTGCCAGCAGCTTAGTCCCCCTGGGAGGGGGGAACGAGCAGTACTTC. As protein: CASSLVPLGGGNEQYF.

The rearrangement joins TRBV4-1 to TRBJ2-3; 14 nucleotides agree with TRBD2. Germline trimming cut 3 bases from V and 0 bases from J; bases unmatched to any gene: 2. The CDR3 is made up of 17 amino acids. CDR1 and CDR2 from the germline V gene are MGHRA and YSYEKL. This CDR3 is CASSQGLAGASTDTQYF. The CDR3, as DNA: TGCGCCAGCAGCCAGGGACTAGCGGGAGCAAGCACAGATACGCAGTATTTT.

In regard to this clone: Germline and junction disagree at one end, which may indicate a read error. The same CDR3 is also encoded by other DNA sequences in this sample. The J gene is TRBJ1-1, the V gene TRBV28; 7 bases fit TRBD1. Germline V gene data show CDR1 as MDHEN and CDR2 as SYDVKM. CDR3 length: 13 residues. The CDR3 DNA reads TGTGCCAGCAGTTATGAAGGGGGCACTGAAGCTTTCTTC. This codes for CASSYEGGTEAFF.

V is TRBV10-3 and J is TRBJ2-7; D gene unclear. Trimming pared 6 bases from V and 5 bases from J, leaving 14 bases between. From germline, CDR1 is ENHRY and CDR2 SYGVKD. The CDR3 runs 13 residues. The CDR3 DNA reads TGTGCCATCAGAGGACCCATTGCGGACGAGCAGTACTTC. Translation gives CAIRGPIADEQYF.

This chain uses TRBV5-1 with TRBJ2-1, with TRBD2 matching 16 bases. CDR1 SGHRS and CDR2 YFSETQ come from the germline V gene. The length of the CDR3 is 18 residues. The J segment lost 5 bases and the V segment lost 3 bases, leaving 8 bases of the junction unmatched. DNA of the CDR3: TGCGCCAGCAGCTACGGGACTAGCGGGAGGGCCAGGCACAATGAGCAGTTCTTC. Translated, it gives CASSYGTSGRARHNEQFF.

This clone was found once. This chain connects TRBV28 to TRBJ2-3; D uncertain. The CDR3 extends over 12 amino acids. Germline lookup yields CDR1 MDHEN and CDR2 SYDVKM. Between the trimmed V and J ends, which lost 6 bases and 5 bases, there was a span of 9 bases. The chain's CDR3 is CASSGVLDTQYF. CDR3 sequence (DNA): TGTGCCAGCAGCGGCGTTCTAGATACGCAGTATTTT.

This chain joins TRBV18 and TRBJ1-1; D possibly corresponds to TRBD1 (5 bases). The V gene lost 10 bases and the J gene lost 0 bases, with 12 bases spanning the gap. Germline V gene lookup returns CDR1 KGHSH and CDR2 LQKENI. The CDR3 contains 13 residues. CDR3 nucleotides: TGTGCCACCGCGGGGGGGGTGAACACTGAAGCTTTCTTT. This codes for CATAGGVNTEAFF.

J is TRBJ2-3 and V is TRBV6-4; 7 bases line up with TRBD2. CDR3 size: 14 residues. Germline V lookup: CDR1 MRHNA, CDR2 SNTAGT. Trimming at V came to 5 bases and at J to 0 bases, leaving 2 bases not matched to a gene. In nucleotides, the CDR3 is TGTGCCAGCAGTCGGACTAGTAGCACAGATACGCAGTATTTT. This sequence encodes CASSRTSSTDTQYF.

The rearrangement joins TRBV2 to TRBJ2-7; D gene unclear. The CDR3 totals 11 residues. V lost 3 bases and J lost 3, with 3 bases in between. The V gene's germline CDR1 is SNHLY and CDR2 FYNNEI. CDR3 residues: CASSEFYEQYF. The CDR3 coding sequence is TGTGCCAGCAGTGAGTTCTACGAGCAGTACTTC.

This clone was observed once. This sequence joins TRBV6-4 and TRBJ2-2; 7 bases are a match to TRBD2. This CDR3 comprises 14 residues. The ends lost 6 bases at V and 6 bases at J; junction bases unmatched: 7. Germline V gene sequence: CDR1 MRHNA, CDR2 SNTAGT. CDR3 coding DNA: TGTGCCAGCAGCGAGCGGGAAGAGTCCGGGGAGCTGTTTTTT. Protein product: CASSEREESGELFF.

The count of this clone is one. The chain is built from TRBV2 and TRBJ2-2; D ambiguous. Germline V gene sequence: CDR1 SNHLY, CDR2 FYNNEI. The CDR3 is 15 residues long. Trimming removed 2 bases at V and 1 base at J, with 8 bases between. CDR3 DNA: TGTGCCAGCAGTGAATGGGCTTTGAACACCGGGGAGCTGTTTTTT. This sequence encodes CASSEWALNTGELFF.